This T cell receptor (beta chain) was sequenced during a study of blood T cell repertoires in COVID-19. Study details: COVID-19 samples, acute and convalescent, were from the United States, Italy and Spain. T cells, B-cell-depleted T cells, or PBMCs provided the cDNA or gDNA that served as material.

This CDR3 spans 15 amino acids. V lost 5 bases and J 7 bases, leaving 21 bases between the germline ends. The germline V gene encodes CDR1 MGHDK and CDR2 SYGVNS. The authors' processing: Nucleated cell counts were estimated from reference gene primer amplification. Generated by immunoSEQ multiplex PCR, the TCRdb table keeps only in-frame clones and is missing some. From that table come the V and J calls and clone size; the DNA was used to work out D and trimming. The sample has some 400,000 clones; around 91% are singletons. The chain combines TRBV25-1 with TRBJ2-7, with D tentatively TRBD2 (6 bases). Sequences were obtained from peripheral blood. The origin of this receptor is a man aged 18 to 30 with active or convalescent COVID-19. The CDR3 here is CASSPGGTGSGEQYF. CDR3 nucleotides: TGTGCCAGCAGTCCCGGAGGGACTGGGTCTGGGGAGCAGTACTTC.